The rows below give T cell receptor beta chains drawn from one sample of a study of shared clonotypes between healthy human individuals. The table came from immunoSEQ multiplex PCR; TCRdb's copy has only in-frame clones and leaves some out. The data hold roughly 570,000 clones, with 98% observed a single time. The material sequenced was naive CD8+ T cells sorted from blood. The receptor source for this set is a man aged 30-40 years in good health. Both conserved end residues are part of each CDR3.

v_gene: TRBV7-8; j_gene: TRBJ2-3; CDR3aa: CASSLAPRGQKTDTQYF
v_gene: TRBV27; j_gene: TRBJ2-2; CDR3aa: CASHTGGRTGELFF
v_gene: TRBV27; j_gene: TRBJ2-7; CDR3aa: CASSFSGRRYEQYF
v_gene: TRBV14; j_gene: TRBJ2-1; CDR3aa: CASSQEGTGPRAYNEQFF
v_gene: TRBV27; j_gene: TRBJ2-2; CDR3aa: CASSLGQGLGGELFF
v_gene: TRBV12-5; j_gene: TRBJ2-5; CDR3aa: CASGPHTETQYF
v_gene: TRBV4-1; j_gene: TRBJ2-3; CDR3aa: CASSPRDGTDTQYF
v_gene: TRBV19; j_gene: TRBJ2-1; CDR3aa: CASRQSSYNEQFF
v_gene: TRBV15; j_gene: TRBJ2-7; CDR3aa: CATSISSVSYEQYF
v_gene: TRBV11-2; j_gene: TRBJ2-1; CDR3aa: CASSLESSGSLEQFF
v_gene: TRBV6-6; j_gene: TRBJ2-1; CDR3aa: CASSHPRGDNEQFF
v_gene: TRBV28; j_gene: TRBJ2-7; CDR3aa: CASSRRSGGEQYF
v_gene: TRBV28; j_gene: TRBJ2-7; CDR3aa: CASSPGAFPPYEQYF
v_gene: TRBV12-5; j_gene: TRBJ1-1; CDR3aa: CASALNRGTEAFF
v_gene: TRBV9; j_gene: TRBJ1-1; CDR3aa: CASSVAGTGGAFF
v_gene: TRBV21-1; j_gene: TRBJ1-2; CDR3aa: CASSRTDRENLLWGYTF
v_gene: TRBV11-2; j_gene: TRBJ1-2; CDR3aa: CASSLGRVSRGYGYTF
v_gene: TRBV5-1; j_gene: TRBJ1-1; CDR3aa: CASSLDLQGNTEAFF
v_gene: TRBV23-1; j_gene: TRBJ2-7; CDR3aa: CVEAYEQYF
v_gene: TRBV27; j_gene: TRBJ2-7; CDR3aa: CASSPGQGPYEQYF
v_gene: TRBV6-4; j_gene: TRBJ2-1; CDR3aa: CASRASGRANNEQFF
v_gene: TRBV5-1; j_gene: TRBJ2-1; CDR3aa: CASSERGFSYNEQFF
v_gene: TRBV6-5; j_gene: TRBJ2-1; CDR3aa: CASSYSGELYEQFF
v_gene: TRBV29-1; j_gene: TRBJ2-7; CDR3aa: CSGRDSSYEQYF
v_gene: TRBV2; j_gene: TRBJ2-7; CDR3aa: CASRGSPYEQYF
v_gene: TRBV10-2; j_gene: TRBJ2-7; CDR3aa: CASRSVEQYF
v_gene: TRBV10-3; j_gene: TRBJ2-7; CDR3aa: CAISESTGLARYEQYF
v_gene: TRBV27; j_gene: TRBJ1-1; CDR3aa: CASSSEFEAFF
v_gene: TRBV15; j_gene: TRBJ2-2; CDR3aa: CATSGRSNTGELFF
v_gene: TRBV6-6; j_gene: TRBJ2-2; CDR3aa: CASSYSAALTGELFF
v_gene: TRBV11-2; j_gene: TRBJ2-7; CDR3aa: CASSMSVGTTSYEQYF
v_gene: TRBV13; j_gene: TRBJ2-7; CDR3aa: CASSLRNEQYF
v_gene: TRBV7-9; j_gene: TRBJ2-7; CDR3aa: CASSFTFPRENNYEQYF
v_gene: TRBV7-9; j_gene: TRBJ2-7; CDR3aa: CASSSGLDEQYF
v_gene: TRBV13; j_gene: TRBJ2-2; CDR3aa: CASSLPRTGRQTGELFF
v_gene: TRBV5-4; j_gene: TRBJ2-3; CDR3aa: CASSGLANSDTQYF
v_gene: TRBV27; j_gene: TRBJ1-5; CDR3aa: CASSLAWGNQPQHF
v_gene: TRBV19; j_gene: TRBJ2-3; CDR3aa: CVVEEGPTDTQYF
v_gene: TRBV14; j_gene: TRBJ2-5; CDR3aa: CASSQVTGEETQYF
v_gene: TRBV6-6; j_gene: TRBJ1-1; CDR3aa: CASSYGHTNTEAFF
v_gene: TRBV7-9; j_gene: TRBJ2-1; CDR3aa: CASSVTSGSVNEQFF
v_gene: TRBV10-2; j_gene: TRBJ2-1; CDR3aa: CASRALGTGYNEQFF
v_gene: TRBV5-6; j_gene: TRBJ2-1; CDR3aa: CASSSDREEFF
v_gene: TRBV7-9; j_gene: TRBJ2-5; CDR3aa: CASSLDTAQETQYF
v_gene: TRBV7-2; j_gene: TRBJ2-2; CDR3aa: CASSLPLAGVDGELFF
v_gene: TRBV27; j_gene: TRBJ2-3; CDR3aa: CASSNRVIPTDTQYF
v_gene: TRBV10-2; j_gene: TRBJ1-5; CDR3aa: CASRAGEQPQHF
v_gene: TRBV18; j_gene: TRBJ2-7; CDR3aa: CASSPNSPDYEQYF
v_gene: TRBV6-1; j_gene: TRBJ2-7; CDR3aa: CASIQTGSSYEQYF
v_gene: TRBV7-9; j_gene: TRBJ2-2; CDR3aa: CASTRLAESGRRTGELFF
v_gene: TRBV9; j_gene: TRBJ2-5; CDR3aa: CASSLTGGRGETQYF
v_gene: TRBV10-1; j_gene: TRBJ2-3; CDR3aa: CASSERGRDTQYF